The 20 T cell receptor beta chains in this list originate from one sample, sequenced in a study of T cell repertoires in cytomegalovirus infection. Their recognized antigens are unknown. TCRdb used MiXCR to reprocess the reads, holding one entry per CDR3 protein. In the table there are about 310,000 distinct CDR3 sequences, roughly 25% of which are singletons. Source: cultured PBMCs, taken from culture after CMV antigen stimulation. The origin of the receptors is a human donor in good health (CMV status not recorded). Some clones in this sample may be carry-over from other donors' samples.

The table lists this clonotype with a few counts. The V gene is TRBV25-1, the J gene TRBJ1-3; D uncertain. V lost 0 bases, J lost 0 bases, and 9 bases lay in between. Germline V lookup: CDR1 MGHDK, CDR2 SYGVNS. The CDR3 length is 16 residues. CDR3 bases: TGTGCCAGCAGTGAATATCCCCAGAACTCTGGAAACACCATATATTTT. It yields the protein CASSEYPQNSGNTIYF.

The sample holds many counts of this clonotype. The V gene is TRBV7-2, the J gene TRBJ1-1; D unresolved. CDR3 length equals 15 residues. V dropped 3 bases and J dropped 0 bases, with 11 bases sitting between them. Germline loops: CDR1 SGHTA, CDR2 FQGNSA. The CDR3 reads CASSLAPGMNTEAFF. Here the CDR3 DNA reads TGTGCCAGCAGCTTGGCGCCGGGGATGAACACTGAAGCTTTCTTT.

The CDR3 spells CASSQAPGGLAAVNIEQFF. CDR3 nucleotides: TGCGCCAGCAGCCAAGCCCCCGGCGGACTAGCCGCTGTCAATATTGAGCAGTTCTTC. V usage is TRBV4-1 and J usage is TRBJ2-1, with 8 bases that match TRBD2. V gave up 1 base and J gave up 9 bases; unmatched junction bases: 20. The CDR3 contains 19 residues. Germline values: CDR1 MGHRA, CDR2 YSYEKL.

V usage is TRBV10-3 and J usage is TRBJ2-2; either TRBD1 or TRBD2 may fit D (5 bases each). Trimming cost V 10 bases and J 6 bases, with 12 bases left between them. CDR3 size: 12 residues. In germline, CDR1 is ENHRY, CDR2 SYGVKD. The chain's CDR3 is CATQTGPGELFF. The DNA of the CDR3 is TGTGCCACCCAAACGGGACCCGGGGAGCTGTTTTTT.

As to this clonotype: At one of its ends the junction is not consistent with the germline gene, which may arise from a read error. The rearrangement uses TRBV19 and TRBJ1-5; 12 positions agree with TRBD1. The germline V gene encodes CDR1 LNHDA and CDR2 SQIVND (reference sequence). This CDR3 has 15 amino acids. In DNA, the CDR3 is TGTGCCAATCCCGGCGGGACAGGGGGCTCTCAGACCCAGCATTTT. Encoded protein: CANPGGTGGSQTQHF. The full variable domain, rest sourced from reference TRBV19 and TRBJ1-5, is DGGITQSPKYLFRKEGQNVTLSCEQNLNHDAMYWYRQDPGQGLRLIYYSQIVNDFQKGDIAEGYSVSREKKESFPLTVTSAQKNPTAFYLCANPGGTGGSQTQHFGDGTRLSIL.

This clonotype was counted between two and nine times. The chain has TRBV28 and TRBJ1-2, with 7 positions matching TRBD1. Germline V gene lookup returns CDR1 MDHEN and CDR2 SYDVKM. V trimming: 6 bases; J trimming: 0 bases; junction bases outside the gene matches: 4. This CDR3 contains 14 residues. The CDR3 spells CASRIDRANYGYTF. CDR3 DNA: TGTGCCAGCAGAATCGACAGGGCTAACTATGGCTACACCTTC.

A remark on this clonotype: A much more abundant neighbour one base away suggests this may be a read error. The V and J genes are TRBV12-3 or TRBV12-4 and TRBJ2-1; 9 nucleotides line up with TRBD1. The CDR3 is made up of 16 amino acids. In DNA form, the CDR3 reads TGTGCCAGCAGTTTAACAGCCGGGACAGGGTGGAATGAGCAGTTGTTC. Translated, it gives CASSLTAGTGWNEQLF.

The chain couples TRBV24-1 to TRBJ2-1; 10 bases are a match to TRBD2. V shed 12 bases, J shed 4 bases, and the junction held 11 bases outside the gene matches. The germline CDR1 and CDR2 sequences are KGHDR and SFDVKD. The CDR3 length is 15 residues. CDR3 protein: CASATGTSAYNEQFF. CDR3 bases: TGTGCCTCTGCGACCGGGACTAGCGCATACAATGAGCAGTTCTTC.

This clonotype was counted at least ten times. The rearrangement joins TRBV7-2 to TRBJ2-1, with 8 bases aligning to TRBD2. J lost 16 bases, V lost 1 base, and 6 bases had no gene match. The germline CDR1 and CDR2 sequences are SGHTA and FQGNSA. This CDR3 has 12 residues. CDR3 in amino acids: CASSLGSSGRFF. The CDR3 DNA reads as TGTGCCAGCAGCTTAGGGTCCAGCGGGAGATTCTTC.

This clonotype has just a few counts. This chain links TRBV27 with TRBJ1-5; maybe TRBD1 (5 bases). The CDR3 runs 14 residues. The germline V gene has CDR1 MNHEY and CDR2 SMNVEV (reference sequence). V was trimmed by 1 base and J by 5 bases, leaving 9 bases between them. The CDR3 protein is CASSLWGGDQPQHF. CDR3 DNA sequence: TGTGCCAGCAGTTTATGGGGAGGGGATCAGCCCCAGCATTTT.

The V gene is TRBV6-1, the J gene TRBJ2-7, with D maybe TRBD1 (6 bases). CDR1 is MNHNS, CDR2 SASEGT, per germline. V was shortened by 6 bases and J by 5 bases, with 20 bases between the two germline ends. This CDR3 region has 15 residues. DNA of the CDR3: TGTGCCAGCAGGGCCGGTTACAGGGAAAAAAACGAGCAGTACTTC. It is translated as CASRAGYREKNEQYF.

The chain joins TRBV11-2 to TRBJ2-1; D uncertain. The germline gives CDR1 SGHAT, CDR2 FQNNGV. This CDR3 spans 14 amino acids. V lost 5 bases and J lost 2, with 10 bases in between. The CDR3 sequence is CASSLLRPYNEQFF. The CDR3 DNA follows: TGTGCCAGCAGCCTCCTAAGACCCTACAATGAGCAGTTCTTC.

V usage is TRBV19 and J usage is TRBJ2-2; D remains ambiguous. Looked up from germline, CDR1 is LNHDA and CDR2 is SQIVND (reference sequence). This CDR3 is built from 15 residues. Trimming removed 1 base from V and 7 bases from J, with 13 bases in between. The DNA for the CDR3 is TGTGCCAGTAGTATAGGTGGTACGATCCGCGGGGAGCTGTTTTTT. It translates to CASSIGGTIRGELFF.

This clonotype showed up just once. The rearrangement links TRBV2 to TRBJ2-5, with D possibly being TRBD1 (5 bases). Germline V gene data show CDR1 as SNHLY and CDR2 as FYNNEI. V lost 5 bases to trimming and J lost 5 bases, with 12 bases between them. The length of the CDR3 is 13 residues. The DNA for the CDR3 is TGTGCCAGCAGTAGGGGTTCGTGGGAGACCCAGTACTTC. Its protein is CASSRGSWETQYF.

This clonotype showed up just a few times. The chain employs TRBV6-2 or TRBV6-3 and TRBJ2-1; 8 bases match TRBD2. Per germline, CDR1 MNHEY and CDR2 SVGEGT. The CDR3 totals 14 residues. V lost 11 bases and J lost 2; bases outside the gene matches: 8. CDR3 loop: CAVITSGPYNEQFF. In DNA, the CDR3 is TGTGCCGTGATAACTAGCGGTCCCTACAATGAGCAGTTCTTC.

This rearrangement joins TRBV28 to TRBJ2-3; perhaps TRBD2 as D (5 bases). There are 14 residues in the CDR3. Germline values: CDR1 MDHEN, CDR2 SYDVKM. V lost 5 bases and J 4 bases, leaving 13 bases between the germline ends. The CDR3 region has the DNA TGTGCCAGCAGTAGCCCCGGGGTTGCAGATACGCAGTATTTT. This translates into CASSSPGVADTQYF.

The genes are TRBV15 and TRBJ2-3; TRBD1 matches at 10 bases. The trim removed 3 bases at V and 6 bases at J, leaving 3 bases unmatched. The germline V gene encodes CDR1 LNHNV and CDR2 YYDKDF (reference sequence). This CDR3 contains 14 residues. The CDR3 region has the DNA TGTGCCACCAGCAGCGGGACAGGGGATGATACGCAGTATTTT. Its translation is CATSSGTGDDTQYF.

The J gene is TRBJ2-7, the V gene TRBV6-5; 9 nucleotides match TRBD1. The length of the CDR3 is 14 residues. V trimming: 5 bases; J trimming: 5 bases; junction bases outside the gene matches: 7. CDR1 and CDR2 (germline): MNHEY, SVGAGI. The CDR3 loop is CASSPGTGIHEQYF. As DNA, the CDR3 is TGTGCCAGCAGTCCAGGGACAGGGATCCACGAGCAGTACTTC.

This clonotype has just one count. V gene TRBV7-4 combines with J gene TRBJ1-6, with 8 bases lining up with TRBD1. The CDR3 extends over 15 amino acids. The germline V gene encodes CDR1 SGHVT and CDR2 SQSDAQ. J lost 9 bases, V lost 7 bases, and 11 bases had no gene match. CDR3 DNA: TGTGCCAGCACCCTCGGGACAGGCCTGGGTTCACCCCTCCACTTT. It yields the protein CASTLGTGLGSPLHF.

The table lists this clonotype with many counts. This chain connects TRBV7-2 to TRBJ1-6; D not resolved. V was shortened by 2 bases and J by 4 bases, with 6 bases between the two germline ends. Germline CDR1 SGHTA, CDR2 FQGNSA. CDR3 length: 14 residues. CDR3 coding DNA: TGTGCCAGCAGCTTAAACGTATATAATTCACCCCTCCACTTT. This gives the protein CASSLNVYNSPLHF.